Listed here are 8 T cell receptor beta chains from one sample, sequenced in a study of cytomegalovirus exposure and HLA in healthy donors. Primers: 60 Vbeta forward and 13 Jbeta reverse. Sequenced by immunoSEQ multiplex PCR; TCRdb stores in-frame clones only, minus some. The data show under 200,000 clones, 65% to 80% seen once. What was sequenced was PBMCs. These receptors came from a woman in her forties or fifties in good health and CMV-seropositive.

The chain couples TRBV5-1 to TRBJ2-5; 11 bases are shared with TRBD1. The J call may be incorrect, as the DNA end agrees better with TRBJ2-7. In germline, CDR1 is SGHRS, CDR2 YFSETQ. This CDR3 comprises 15 residues. CDR3 sequence reads: CASSPIGDRGDEQYF. The CDR3 coding sequence is TGCGCCAGCAGCCCGATTGGGGACAGGGGGGACGAGCAGTACTTC.

The V call is TRBV5-4, the J call TRBJ1-2; D is perhaps TRBD1 (6 bases). Germline assignment: CDR1 SGHNT and CDR2 YYREEE (reference sequence). V dropped 1 base and J dropped 6 bases, with 13 bases sitting between them. The CDR3 is 14 residues long. The CDR3 reads CASSLLEGENGYTF. The CDR3 DNA sequence: TGTGCCAGCAGCTTGCTTGAGGGGGAAAATGGCTACACCTTC.

The chain links TRBV5-8 to TRBJ2-1; D is unresolved. Trimming took 0 bases from V and 2 from J, leaving 12 bases between them. This CDR3 has 16 amino acids. The germline gives CDR1 SGHTS, CDR2 YDEGEE. CDR3 nucleotide sequence: TGTGCCAGCAGCTTGGCCTGGCAGGCCCCCTACAATGAGCAGTTCTTC. Protein: CASSLAWQAPYNEQFF. Full variable domain (outside the CDR3, taken from reference TRBV5-8 and TRBJ2-1): EAGVTQSPTHLIKTRGQQATLRCSPISGHTSVYWYQQALGLGLQFLLWYDEGEERNRGNFPPRFSGRQFPNYSSELNVNALELEDSALYLCASSLAWQAPYNEQFFGPGTRLTVL.

The chain combines TRBV30 with TRBJ1-4; 12 nucleotides agree with TRBD1. Germline-derived CDR1 and CDR2 are GTSNPN and SVGIG (reference sequence). CDR3 size: 14 residues. The trim removed 6 bases at V and 10 bases at J, leaving 9 bases unmatched. The CDR3 DNA sequence: TGTGCCTGCTCGCCGGGACAGGGGGCCCGAAAACTGTTTTTT. Its translation: CACSPGQGARKLFF.

This rearrangement joins TRBV6-1 to TRBJ1-5; D remains unclear. The CDR3 extends over 14 amino acids. Per germline, CDR1 MNHNS and CDR2 SASEGT. Trimming left V 6 bases short and J 7 bases short, with 16 bases between. The CDR3 spells CASSPEVSFQPQHF. DNA for the CDR3: TGTGCCAGCAGCCCCGAGGTTAGCTTCCAGCCCCAGCATTTT.

The chain links TRBV5-1 to TRBJ1-5; D might be TRBD1 (6 bases). V was clipped by 5 bases and J by 5 bases, with 17 bases between them. The CDR3 is 15 amino acids. Looked up from germline, CDR1 is SGHRS and CDR2 is YFSETQ. The CDR3 loop is CASRYGQTPDQPQHF. CDR3 nucleotide sequence: TGCGCCAGCAGGTACGGACAGACCCCGGATCAGCCCCAGCATTTT.

About this clone itself: Compared with germline, one end of the junction differs, possibly owing to a read error. The chain is built from TRBV5-6 and TRBJ2-6; D perhaps matches TRBD2 (6 bases). The CDR3 loop spans 17 amino acids. Germline V gives CDR1 SGHDT, CDR2 YYEEEE. The CDR3 DNA is TGTGCCAGCCTCCGGAGGGGTCTCGGCTCTGGGGCCAACGGCCTGACTTTC. Protein product: CASLRRGLGSGANGLTF.

The genes are TRBV27 and TRBJ2-6; D is unclear. Trimming took 8 bases from V and 2 from J, leaving 7 bases between them. The germline V gene has CDR1 MNHEY and CDR2 SMNVEV (reference sequence). The CDR3 extends over 13 amino acids. The CDR3 reads CASLGPGANVLTF. The CDR3 DNA sequence: TGTGCCAGCCTTGGGCCTGGGGCCAACGTCCTGACTTTC.